This passage covers 18 T cell receptor beta chains from one sample sequenced in a study of vaccination and CD4 T cells after COVID-19. Specified time point: late sampling 161 to 241 days after vaccination in three convalescent patients. Regarding treatment: roughly 10-day PBMC culture with coronavirus spike peptide pools or control peptides (ViraFEST assay). The study sequenced cultured CD4+ T cell DNA using the Oncomine TCR Beta short-read assay. TCRdb ran MiXCR on the PCR reads and lists one entry per CDR3 protein. The table records around 25,000 distinct CDR3 sequences, about two fifths of them present only once. These TCRs' antigens remain unknown. Sequencing used CD4+ T cells from blood, cultured in vitro, obtained about 7 months after SARS-CoV-2 vaccination. The receptors were sampled from a human donor who had recovered from COVID-19.

This clonotype is medium-sized. This chain uses TRBV7-2 with TRBJ2-3; D gene uncertain. The CDR3 length is 13 residues. The germline CDR1 and CDR2 sequences are SGHTA and FQGNSA. The V gene lost 5 bases and the J gene lost 2 bases, with 8 bases spanning the gap. CDR3 residues: CASSLSSTDTQYF. The CDR3 DNA is TGTGCCAGCAGCCTCAGCTCCACAGATACGCAGTATTTT.

The gene calls are TRBV28 and TRBJ1-5, with no clear D. The CDR3 runs 15 residues. Germline CDR1 and CDR2: MDHEN and SYDVKM. V was shortened by 4 bases and J by 8 bases, with 18 bases between the two germline ends. CDR3: CASSSGGMLLEPQHF. The CDR3 DNA reads TGTGCCAGCAGTTCGGGAGGAATGCTTTTGGAGCCCCAGCATTTT.

The rearrangement links TRBV7-9 to TRBJ2-7; unclear D gene. The germline V and J ends were trimmed by 4 bases and 5 bases, with 12 bases remaining between them. Per the germline V gene, CDR1 is SEHNR and CDR2 is FQNEAQ (reference sequence). The CDR3 is 13 residues long. CDR3 in DNA: TGTGCCAGCAGCTCCTCGTGGGCCAACGAGCAGTACTTC. This codes for CASSSSWANEQYF.

The V call is TRBV2, the J call TRBJ2-7, with D possibly being TRBD2 (6 bases). The germline V gene has CDR1 SNHLY and CDR2 FYNNEI. This CDR3 is built from 11 residues. Between the trimmed V and J ends, which lost 2 bases and 9 bases, there was a span of 8 bases. CDR3 amino acids: CASSERERQYF. CDR3 DNA sequence: TGTGCCAGCAGTGAACGGGAGAGGCAGTACTTC.

The CDR3 coding sequence is TGCAGTGCCCAGACAGGGCTAGCAGTCAATCAGCCCCAGCATTTT. This encodes CSAQTGLAVNQPQHF. The chain combines TRBV20-1 with TRBJ1-5; 7 bases map to TRBD1. The junction had 11 bases not matched to a gene; V was cut back by 6 bases and J by 3 bases. Germline V gene sequence: CDR1 DFQATT, CDR2 SNEGSKA (reference sequence). CDR3 length equals 15 residues.

The V and J genes are TRBV10-3 and TRBJ2-1, with 14 bases lining up with TRBD2. The CDR3 is made up of 15 amino acids. Per the germline V gene, CDR1 is ENHRY and CDR2 is SYGVKD. Unmatched junction bases numbered 7, after V lost 9 bases and J lost 6 bases. CDR3 protein: CAISKGTSGSNEQFF. The CDR3 region has the DNA TGTGCCATATCAAAAGGGACTAGCGGGAGCAATGAGCAGTTCTTC.

The rearrangement joins TRBV18 to TRBJ1-6; TRBD1 matches at 7 bases. Losses at the gene ends were 3 bases for V and 9 bases for J; bases not matched to a gene: 5. CDR3 length equals 14 residues. Germline assignment: CDR1 KGHSH and CDR2 LQKENI. CDR3 region: CASSPDRVGSPLHF. CDR3 coding DNA: TGTGCCAGCTCACCCGACAGGGTGGGTTCACCCCTCCACTTT.

The chain uses TRBV7-8 and TRBJ2-1, with 7 bases lining up with TRBD2. J gave up 4 bases and V 5 bases, and 11 bases lay outside the gene matches. The CDR3 loop spans 16 amino acids. The germline gives CDR1 SGHVS, CDR2 FQNEAQ. CDR3 nucleotide sequence: TGTGCCAGCAGCCTAACCACTAGCGACTCTTACAATGAGCAGTTCTTC. It specifies CASSLTTSDSYNEQFF.

V usage is TRBV7-9 and J usage is TRBJ2-7; TRBD2 aligns across 13 bases. Germline V gene lookup returns CDR1 SEHNR and CDR2 FQNEAQ (reference sequence). This CDR3 region has 15 residues. With V trimmed by 6 bases and J by 7 bases, 9 bases remained unmatched. The CDR3: CASSSGLAGASEQYF. The CDR3 nucleotides read TGTGCCAGCAGTTCAGGACTAGCGGGAGCAAGTGAGCAGTACTTC.

The rearrangement joins TRBV10-1 to TRBJ1-1, with D perhaps TRBD1 (6 bases). Trimming stripped 2 bases from V and 5 bases from J, with 9 bases between. Germline V lookup: CDR1 WNHNN, CDR2 SYGVQD (reference sequence). This CDR3 has 13 residues. This chain's CDR3 is CASSERQGTEAFF. The DNA of the CDR3 is TGCGCCAGCAGTGAGCGGCAGGGGACTGAAGCTTTCTTT.

This chain joins TRBV19 and TRBJ2-1; D remains ambiguous. V shed 3 bases and J shed 4 bases, with 13 bases lying between them. The CDR3 contains 15 residues. Germline CDR1 reads LNHDA; CDR2 reads SQIVND (reference sequence). CDR3 amino acids: CASSIAGGPYNEQFF. CDR3 DNA: TGTGCCAGTAGTATCGCAGGCGGTCCTTACAATGAGCAGTTCTTC.

Judged by abundance, this clonotype is medium-sized. This chain uses TRBV7-2 with TRBJ1-2; D remains unclear. The CDR3 contains 12 residues. The germline V gene has CDR1 SGHTA and CDR2 FQGNSA. Trimming shortened V by 2 bases and J by 4 bases, and 5 bases separated the two germline ends. CDR3 DNA sequence: TGTGCCAGCAGCTTAAGCAGCTATGGCTACACCTTC. It yields the protein CASSLSSYGYTF.

This clonotype has just one count. The chain carries TRBV7-9 and TRBJ2-1, with D perhaps matching TRBD1 or TRBD2 (6 bases each). V was trimmed by 9 bases and J by 5 bases, leaving 11 bases between them. CDR3 length: 12 residues. Germline assignment: CDR1 SEHNR and CDR2 FQNEAQ (reference sequence). DNA for the CDR3: TGTGCCAGGAGGGGGGACCACAATGAGCAGTTCTTC. It specifies CARRGDHNEQFF. The entire variable domain, with the rest obtained from reference TRBV7-9 and TRBJ2-1, is as follows: DTGVSQNPRHKITKRGQNVTFRCDPISEHNRLYWYRQTLGQGPEFLTYFQNEAQLEKSRLLSDRFSAERPKGSFSTLEIQRTEQGDSAMYLCARRGDHNEQFFGPGTRLTVL.

This clonotype was seen only a few times. CDR3 coding DNA: TGCAGCGTTGACGAAGGGGGCACAGATACGCAGTATTTT. Translated, it gives CSVDEGGTDTQYF. The chain couples TRBV29-1 to TRBJ2-3; tentatively, D is TRBD1 (5 bases). Trimming left V 3 bases short and J 1 base short, with 8 bases between. From germline, CDR1 is SQVTM and CDR2 ANQGSEA. CDR3 length: 13 amino acids.

The chain couples TRBV6-1 to TRBJ2-1, with 8 nucleotides matching TRBD2. Germline V gene sequence: CDR1 MNHNS, CDR2 SASEGT. V shed 3 bases, J shed 7 bases, and the junction held 8 bases outside the gene matches. The CDR3 sequence is 15 residues long. CDR3 loop: CASSDGVAGLNEQFF. The CDR3 bases are TGTGCCAGCAGTGATGGAGTAGCGGGATTAAATGAGCAGTTCTTC.

The CDR3 DNA is TGTGCCAGCAGTTTCGGGACTAGCGTCGTTACGCAGTATTTT. This encodes CASSFGTSVVTQYF. The chain employs TRBV28 and TRBJ2-3, with 10 positions matching TRBD2. CDR3 length: 14 residues. Germline V CDR1 and CDR2: MDHEN, SYDVKM. V was clipped by 3 bases and J by 8 bases; unmatched bases: 5.

With respect to this clonotype: A read error is likely, as this CDR3 ends without the conserved phenylalanine or tryptophan. V and J are TRBV20-1 and TRBJ2-5; the D is unclear. CDR1 DFQATT and CDR2 SNEGSKA come from the germline V gene (reference sequence). V shed 6 bases and J shed 2 bases, with 10 bases lying between them. There are 12 residues in the CDR3. DNA for the CDR3: TGCAGTGCCCCACGATTTCAAGAGACCCAGTACCTC. Translated, it gives CSAPRFQETQYL.

The chain carries TRBV20-1 and TRBJ2-3; D gene unclear. The CDR3 totals 13 residues. Germline CDR1 DFQATT, CDR2 SNEGSKA (reference sequence). Deletions cut 0 bases from V and 2 bases from J, with 6 bases between. The CDR3 DNA reads as TGCAGTGCTAGAGATCTTGCCACAGATACGCAGTATTTT. Translation gives CSARDLATDTQYF.